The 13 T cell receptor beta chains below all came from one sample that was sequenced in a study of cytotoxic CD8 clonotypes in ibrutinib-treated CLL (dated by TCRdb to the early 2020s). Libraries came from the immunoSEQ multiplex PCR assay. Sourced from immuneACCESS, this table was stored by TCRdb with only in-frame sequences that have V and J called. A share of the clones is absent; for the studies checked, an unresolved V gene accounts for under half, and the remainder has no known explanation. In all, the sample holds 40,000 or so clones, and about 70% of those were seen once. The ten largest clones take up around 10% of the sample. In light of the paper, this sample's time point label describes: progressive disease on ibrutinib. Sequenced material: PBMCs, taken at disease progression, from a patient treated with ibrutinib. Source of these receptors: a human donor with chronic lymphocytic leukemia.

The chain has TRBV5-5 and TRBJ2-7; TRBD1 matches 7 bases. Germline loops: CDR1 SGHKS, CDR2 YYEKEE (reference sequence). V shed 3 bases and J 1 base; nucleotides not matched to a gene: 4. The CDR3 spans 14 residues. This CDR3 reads CASSYRTGSYEQYF. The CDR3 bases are TGTGCCAGCAGCTACCGGACAGGATCCTACGAGCAGTACTTC.

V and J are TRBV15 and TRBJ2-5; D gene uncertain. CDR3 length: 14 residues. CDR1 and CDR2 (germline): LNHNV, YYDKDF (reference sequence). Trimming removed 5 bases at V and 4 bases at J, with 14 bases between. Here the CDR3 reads CATSARRLGETQYF. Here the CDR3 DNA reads TGTGCCACCAGCGCTCGCCGCTTAGGAGAGACCCAGTACTTC.

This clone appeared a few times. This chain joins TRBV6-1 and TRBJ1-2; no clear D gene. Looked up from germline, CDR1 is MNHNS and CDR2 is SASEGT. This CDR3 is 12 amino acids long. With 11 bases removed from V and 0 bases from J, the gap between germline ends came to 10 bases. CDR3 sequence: CAFGPSNYGYTF. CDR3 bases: TGTGCCTTCGGACCCTCTAACTATGGCTACACCTTC.

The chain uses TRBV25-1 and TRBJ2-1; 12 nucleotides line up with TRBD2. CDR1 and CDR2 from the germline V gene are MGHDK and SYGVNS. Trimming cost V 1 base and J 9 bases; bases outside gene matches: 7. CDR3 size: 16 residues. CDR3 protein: CASSESTSGSSGEQFF. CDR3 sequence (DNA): TGTGCCAGCAGTGAATCGACTAGCGGGAGTTCTGGTGAGCAGTTCTTC.

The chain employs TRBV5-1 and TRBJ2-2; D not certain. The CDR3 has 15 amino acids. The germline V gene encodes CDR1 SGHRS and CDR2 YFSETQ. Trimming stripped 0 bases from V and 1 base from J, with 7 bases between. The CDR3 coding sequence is TGCGCCAGCAGCTTGGAATCCCTGAACACCGGGGAGCTGTTTTTT. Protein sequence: CASSLESLNTGELFF.

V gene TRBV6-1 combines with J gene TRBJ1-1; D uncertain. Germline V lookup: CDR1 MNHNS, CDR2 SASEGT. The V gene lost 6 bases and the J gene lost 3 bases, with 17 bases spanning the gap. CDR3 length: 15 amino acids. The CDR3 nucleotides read TGTGCCAGCAGGGCCTTAACGGCCGGGGACACTGAAGCTTTCTTT. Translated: CASRALTAGDTEAFF.

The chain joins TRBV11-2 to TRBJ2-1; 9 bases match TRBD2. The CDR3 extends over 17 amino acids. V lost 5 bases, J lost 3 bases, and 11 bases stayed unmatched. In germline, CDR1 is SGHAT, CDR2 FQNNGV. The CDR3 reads CASSPRISSGDYNEQFF. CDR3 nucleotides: TGTGCCAGCAGCCCCCGAATCTCTAGCGGGGACTACAATGAGCAGTTCTTC.

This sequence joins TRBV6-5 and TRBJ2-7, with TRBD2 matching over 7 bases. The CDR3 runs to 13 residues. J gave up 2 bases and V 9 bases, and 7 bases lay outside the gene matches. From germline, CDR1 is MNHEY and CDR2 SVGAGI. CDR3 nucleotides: TGTGCCAGTAAGCGGGGCCCAACCTACGAGCAGTACTTC. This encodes CASKRGPTYEQYF.

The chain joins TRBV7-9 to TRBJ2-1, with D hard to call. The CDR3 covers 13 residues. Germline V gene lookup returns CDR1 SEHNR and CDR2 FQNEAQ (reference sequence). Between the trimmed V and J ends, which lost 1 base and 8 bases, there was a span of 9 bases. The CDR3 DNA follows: TGTGCCAGCAGCTTAGTTCGGTCACATGAGCAGTTCTTC. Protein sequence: CASSLVRSHEQFF. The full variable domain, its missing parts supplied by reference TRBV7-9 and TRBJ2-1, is DTGVSQNPRHKITKRGQNVTFRCDPISEHNRLYWYRQTLGQGPEFLTYFQNEAQLEKSRLLSDRFSAERPKGSFSTLEIQRTEQGDSAMYLCASSLVRSHEQFFGPGTRLTVL.

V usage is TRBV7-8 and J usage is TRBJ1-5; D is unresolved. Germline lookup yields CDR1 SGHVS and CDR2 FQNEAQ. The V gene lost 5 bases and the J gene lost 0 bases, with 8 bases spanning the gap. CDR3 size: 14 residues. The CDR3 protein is CASSPEHSNQPQHF. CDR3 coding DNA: TGTGCCAGCAGCCCGGAGCATAGCAATCAGCCCCAGCATTTT. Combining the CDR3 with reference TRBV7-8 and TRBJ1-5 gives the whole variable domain GAGVSQSPRYKVAKRGQDVALRCDPISGHVSLFWYQQALGQGPEFLTYFQNEAQLDKSGLPSDRFFAERPEGSVSTLKIQRTQQEDSAVYLCASSPEHSNQPQHFGDGTRLSIL.

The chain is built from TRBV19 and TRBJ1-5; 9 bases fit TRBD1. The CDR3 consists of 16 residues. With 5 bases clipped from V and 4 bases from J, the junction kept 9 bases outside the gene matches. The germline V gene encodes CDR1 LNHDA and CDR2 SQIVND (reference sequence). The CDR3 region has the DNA TGTGCCAGTAGTTTACCGCCGGGACAGGGAAATCAGCCCCAGCATTTT. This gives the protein CASSLPPGQGNQPQHF.

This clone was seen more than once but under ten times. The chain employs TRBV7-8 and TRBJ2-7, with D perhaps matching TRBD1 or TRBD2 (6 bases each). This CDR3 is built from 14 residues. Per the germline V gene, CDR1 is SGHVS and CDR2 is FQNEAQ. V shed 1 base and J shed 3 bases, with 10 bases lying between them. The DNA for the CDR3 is TGTGCCAGCAGCTTAGGCAGGGGAGGCTACGAGCAGTACTTC. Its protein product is CASSLGRGGYEQYF.

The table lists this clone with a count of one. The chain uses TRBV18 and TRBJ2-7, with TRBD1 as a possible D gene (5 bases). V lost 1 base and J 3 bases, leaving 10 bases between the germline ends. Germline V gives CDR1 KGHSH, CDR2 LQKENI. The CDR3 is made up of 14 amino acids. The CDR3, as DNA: TGTGCCAGCTCACCACGGCAGGGTGACTACGAGCAGTACTTC. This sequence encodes CASSPRQGDYEQYF.